The 26 T cell receptor beta chains reported below all come from one sample, sequenced in a study of T cell clusters in autoimmune cytopenias. Multiplex touch-down PCR amplified TRB using TRB-A and TRB-B pools in one tube. TCRdb re-called the multiplex PCR reads; every CDR3 protein appears as one record, without DNA. This sample's clone table lists around 10,000 distinct CDR3 sequences. Each sample's input was 250 ng genomic DNA, 35,000 to 40,000 genome equivalents. Another study also made use of these data, one on T cell repertoires in aging, cancer and after chemotherapy.

Sequences were obtained from peripheral blood. The receptors were sampled from a human donor in good health.

The chain links TRBV7-2 to TRBJ1-2. Looked up from germline, CDR1 is SGHTA and CDR2 is FQGNSA. This CDR3 is 11 amino acids long. This CDR3 reads CASSLMVGYTF.

This chain uses TRBV7-2 with TRBJ2-2; absent DNA, TCRdb's TRBD2 call cannot be checked. This CDR3 comprises 17 residues. In germline, CDR1 is SGHTA, CDR2 FQGNSA. CDR3 amino acids: CASSLGAGWPNTGELFF. The variable domain in full, with the rest retrieved from reference TRBV7-2 and TRBJ2-2, is GAGVSQSPSNKVTEKGKDVELRCDPISGHTALYWYRQSLGQGLEFLIYFQGNSAPDKSGLPSDRFSAERTGGSVSTLTIQRTQQEDSAVYLCASSLGAGWPNTGELFFGEGSRLTVL.

The chain couples TRBV6-5 to TRBJ2-4; TCRdb's D gene call, TRBD1, goes unchecked for lack of DNA. The CDR3 is made up of 18 amino acids. The germline CDR1 and CDR2 sequences are MNHEY and SVGAGI. The CDR3 reads CASTSHPGQAIAKNIQYF.

The rearrangement links TRBV12-3 or TRBV12-4 to TRBJ1-1; TCRdb calls TRBD1, which cannot be checked without DNA. CDR3 length: 13 amino acids. The CDR3 sequence: CASSYRRAAEAFF.

V gene TRBV6-5 combines with J gene TRBJ1-1. Germline V gene data show CDR1 as MNHEY and CDR2 as SVGAGI. There are 11 residues in the CDR3. The CDR3 sequence: CASLLNTEAFF.

The chain employs TRBV5-6 and TRBJ1-4. CDR1 and CDR2 (germline): SGHDT, YYEEEE. The CDR3 is 16 amino acids. CDR3 sequence reads: CASSRLGVGAPEKLFF.

By frequency, this clonotype registers medium-sized. The chain recombines TRBV19 with TRBJ2-7. The CDR3 has 13 amino acids. Germline assignment: CDR1 LNHDA and CDR2 SQIVND (reference sequence). CDR3 loop: CASSAQRSYEQYF.

The genes are TRBV12-3 or TRBV12-4 and TRBJ1-1; TCRdb designates TRBD1, a call that cannot be tested without DNA. The CDR3 loop spans 14 amino acids. The chain's CDR3 is CASIRTGSNTEAFF.

In terms of frequency, this clonotype is medium-sized (0.01 to 0.1%). The chain is built from TRBV19 and TRBJ2-7; TCRdb's assignment of TRBD2 cannot be checked, as there is no DNA. CDR3 length: 16 amino acids. Looked up from germline, CDR1 is LNHDA and CDR2 is SQIVND (reference sequence). The CDR3 loop is CASSSLGGARSYEQYF. The complete variable domain, with remaining parts taken from reference TRBV19 and TRBJ2-7, reads DGGITQSPKYLFRKEGQNVTLSCEQNLNHDAMYWYRQDPGQGLRLIYYSQIVNDFQKGDIAEGYSVSREKKESFPLTVTSAQKNPTAFYLCASSSLGGARSYEQYFGPGTRLTVT.

The chain recombines TRBV27 with TRBJ2-7; TCRdb selects TRBD2, and the lack of DNA leaves this call unchecked. The CDR3 spans 15 residues. Per germline, CDR1 MNHEY and CDR2 SMNVEV (reference sequence). The CDR3: CASSLSGSIDGEQYF.

This chain uses TRBV5-4 with TRBJ1-2. The CDR3 spans 15 residues. The germline gives CDR1 SGHNT, CDR2 YYREEE (reference sequence). This CDR3 is CASSLVTAISYGYTF.

The chain uses TRBV6-6 and TRBJ1-6; TCRdb selects TRBD1, and the lack of DNA leaves this call unchecked. This CDR3 is 15 amino acids long. Germline V gene lookup returns CDR1 MNHNY and CDR2 SVGAGI (reference sequence). This chain's CDR3 is CASSPGTGGYSPLHF.

This chain uses TRBV5-6 with TRBJ2-7. Germline CDR1 and CDR2: SGHDT and YYEEEE. This CDR3 is built from 13 residues. The CDR3 sequence: CASSLNRLYEQYF.

The V call is TRBV29-1, the J call TRBJ1-1; TCRdb returns TRBD1, unconfirmable since there is no DNA. This CDR3 is built from 16 residues. Germline lookup yields CDR1 SQVTM and CDR2 ANQGSEA. The chain's CDR3 is CSGRQDCILMNTEAFF.

The chain recombines TRBV15 with TRBJ1-2. This CDR3 spans 13 amino acids. The V gene's germline CDR1 is LNHNV and CDR2 YYDKDF (reference sequence). The CDR3 here is CATSISPNYGYTF. Complete variable domain (other parts from reference TRBV15 and TRBJ1-2): DAMVIQNPRYQVTQFGKPVTLSCSQTLNHNVMYWYQQKSSQAPKLLFHYYDKDFNNEADTPDNFQSRRPNTSFCFLDIRSPGLGDTAMYLCATSISPNYGYTFGSGTRLTVV.

The CDR3 sequence is CASLGDMNTEAFF. The V and J genes are TRBV18 and TRBJ1-1; TCRdb's D call, TRBD1, is unchecked because there is no DNA. This CDR3 comprises 13 residues. Per the germline V gene, CDR1 is KGHSH and CDR2 is LQKENI.

This clonotype is medium-sized by frequency. CDR3 residues: CASSPRRTGAEQYF. The chain couples TRBV19 to TRBJ2-7; the D call from TCRdb, TRBD1, cannot be confirmed without DNA. Germline CDR1 reads LNHDA; CDR2 reads SQIVND (reference sequence). This CDR3 has 14 residues.

Frequency places this clonotype as medium-sized. The rearrangement uses TRBV29-1 and TRBJ2-5; TCRdb lists TRBD1, though no DNA is available to test this call. This CDR3 has 13 amino acids. The germline V gene has CDR1 SQVTM and CDR2 ANQGSEA. CDR3 amino acids: CSAGQGAWETQYF. The full variable domain, in which reference TRBV29-1 and TRBJ2-5 provide the parts outside the CDR3, is SAVISQKPSRDICQRGTSLTIQCQVDSQVTMMFWYRQQPGQSLTLIATANQGSEATYESGFVIDKFPISRPNLTFSTLTVSNMSPEDSSIYLCSAGQGAWETQYFGPGTRLLVL.

This clonotype shows up as medium-sized (0.01 to 0.1%) by frequency. The V gene is TRBV29-1, the J gene TRBJ2-3. CDR1 is SQVTM, CDR2 ANQGSEA, per germline. This CDR3 contains 12 residues. CDR3 amino acids: CSVEEVTDTQYF.

The chain uses TRBV6-2 or TRBV6-3 and TRBJ1-3; the D call of TRBD1 rests on TCRdb alone, since no DNA is present to check it. CDR3 size: 17 residues. From germline, CDR1 is MNHEY and CDR2 SVGEGT. The CDR3 protein is CASSYILGREGWSTIYF.

The chain couples TRBV30 to TRBJ1-1. The CDR3 length is 11 residues. CDR1 GTSNPN and CDR2 SVGIG come from the germline V gene (reference sequence). This CDR3 is CAWRRESEAFF. Based on the CDR3 plus reference TRBV30 and TRBJ1-1, the full variable domain is SQTIHQWPATLVQPVGSPLSLECTVEGTSNPNLYWYRQAAGRGLQLLFYSVGIGQISSEVPQNLSASRPQDRQFILSSKKLLLSDSGFYLCAWRRESEAFFGQGTRLTVV.

The CDR3 sequence is CASSHRDSYEQYF. The rearrangement uses TRBV5-4 and TRBJ2-7; lacking DNA, the TRBD1 call made by TCRdb goes unchecked. The CDR3 is 13 amino acids. CDR1 SGHNT and CDR2 YYREEE come from the germline V gene (reference sequence).

The chain combines TRBV5-1 with TRBJ2-5. CDR1 is SGHRS, CDR2 YFSETQ, per germline. The CDR3 loop spans 13 amino acids. The CDR3 loop is CASSSGQGETQYF.

V and J are TRBV6-1 and TRBJ2-5. Germline loops: CDR1 MNHNS, CDR2 SASEGT. This CDR3 is built from 13 residues. The chain's CDR3 is CASREGYWETQYF.

This chain links TRBV20-1 with TRBJ2-5; TCRdb's D call, TRBD1, is unchecked because there is no DNA. Germline V CDR1 and CDR2: DFQATT, SNEGSKA (reference sequence). This CDR3 is built from 14 residues. The CDR3 region is CSASWDRNQETQYF.

This CDR3 is CASSDPGLAGARELFF. The chain recombines TRBV6-4 with TRBJ2-2; absent DNA, TCRdb's TRBD2 call cannot be checked. The length of the CDR3 is 16 residues. CDR1 MRHNA and CDR2 SNTAGT come from the germline V gene.